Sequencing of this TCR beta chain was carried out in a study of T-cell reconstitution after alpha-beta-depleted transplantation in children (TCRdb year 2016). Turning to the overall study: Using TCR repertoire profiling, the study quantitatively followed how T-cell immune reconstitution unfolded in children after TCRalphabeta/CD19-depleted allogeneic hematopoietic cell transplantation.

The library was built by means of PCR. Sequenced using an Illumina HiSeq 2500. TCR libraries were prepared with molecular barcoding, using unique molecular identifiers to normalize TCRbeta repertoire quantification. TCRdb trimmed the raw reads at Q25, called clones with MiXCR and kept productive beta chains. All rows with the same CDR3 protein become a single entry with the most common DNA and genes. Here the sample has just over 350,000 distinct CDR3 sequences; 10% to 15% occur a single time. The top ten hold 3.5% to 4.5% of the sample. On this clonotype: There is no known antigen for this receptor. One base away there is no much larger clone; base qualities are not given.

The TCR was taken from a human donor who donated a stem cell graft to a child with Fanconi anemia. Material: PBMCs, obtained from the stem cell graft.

At the DNA level, the sequence is TGTGCCAGCAGAGGGATTAGCAGACAAGAGACCCAGTACTTC. The resulting protein is CASRGISRQETQYF. The rearranged chain carries TRBV28 and TRBJ2-5, with the D gene not confidently named. Trimming costs V 6 bases and J 2 bases, and their ends lie 13 bases apart. Looking up the germline V gene yields CDR1 MDHEN and CDR2 SYDVKM. Including cysteine and phenylalanine, the CDR3 has 14 amino acids. The sequence is cut down to CDR3 DNA, 42 bases in frame from base 1.